Listed below are T cell receptor beta chains from one sample, sequenced in a study of T cells in Graves' hyperthyroidism and ophthalmopathy. TCRdb used MiXCR to reprocess the multiplex PCR reads, holding one entry per CDR3 protein. The table has 660,000 or so distinct CDR3 sequences, less than 25% seen once. Material: blood. These receptor sequences come from a man younger than 45 with Graves' ophthalmopathy. Each CDR3 is given with its conserved first and last residue. The D gene is left open where the match is weak. The listing skips clone size in some rows; elsewhere it reads once, few, many or a size class.

TRBJ2-7 | TRBV15 | NA | TRBD2 | CATSSSLAGGPDSYEQYF | TGTGCCACCAGCTCCTCTCTGGCGGGAGGGCCTGACTCCTACGAGCAGTACTTC
TRBJ2-2 | TRBV7-3 | once | NA | CASRPDNTGELFF | TGTGCCAGCAGGCCCGATAACACCGGGGAGCTGTTTTTT
TRBJ2-7 | TRBV29-1 | NA | NA | CSVKTGDSYLTHEQYF | TGCAGCGTCAAGACAGGAGATAGCTACCTAACGCACGAGCAGTACTTC
TRBJ2-7 | TRBV7-2 | NA | TRBD2 | CASSFSSGPRGEQYF | TGTGCCAGCAGCTTCTCTAGCGGGCCCCGGGGGGAGCAGTACTTC
TRBJ2-3 | TRBV7-7 | few | TRBD2 | CASRRKRLAGPDTQYF | TGTGCTAGCAGACGAAAGAGACTAGCGGGACCAGATACGCAGTATTTT
TRBJ1-4 | TRBV19 | NA | NA | CASSIGGSREKLFF | TGTGCCAGTAGTATCGGGGGATCGAGGGAAAAACTGTTTTTT
TRBJ2-1 | TRBV30 | NA | NA | CAWSMGGSYNEQFF | TGTGCCTGGAGTATGGGGGGCTCCTACAATGAGCAGTTCTTC
TRBJ2-1 | TRBV19 | NA | NA | CASNNGGQVYNEQFF | TGTGCCAGTAATAATGGCGGGCAAGTCTACAATGAGCAGTTCTTC
TRBJ1-6 | TRBV28 | NA | NA | CASSFPQGPSSYNSPLHF | TGTGCCAGCAGCTTTCCCCAGGGCCCTAGCTCCTATAATTCACCCCTCCACTTT
TRBJ2-2 | TRBV28 | NA | NA | CASRHREPTGELFF | TGTGCCAGCAGACACAGGGAACCCACCGGGGAGCTGTTTTTT
TRBJ2-7 | TRBV27 | few | NA | CASSTQKTYEQYF | TGTGCCAGCAGTACGCAGAAAACCTACGAGCAGTACTTC
TRBJ2-1 | TRBV7-2 | NA | NA | CASSLEPGAGDEQFF | TGTGCCAGCAGCTTAGAGCCGGGAGCAGGCGATGAGCAGTTCTTC
TRBJ2-7 | TRBV3-1 | few | TRBD2 | CASSRSGGDYEQYF | TGTGCCAGCAGCCGTAGCGGGGGGGACTACGAGCAGTACTTC
TRBJ2-1 | TRBV6-1 | NA | TRBD2 | CATCQSRREPYNEQFF | TGTGCCACCTGTCAAAGTCGGCGGGAGCCCTACAATGAGCAGTTCTTC
TRBJ1-5 | TRBV30 | NA | TRBD1 | CAWSKMTGRNQPQHF | TGTGCCTGGAGCAAAATGACAGGGAGAAATCAGCCCCAGCATTTT
TRBJ2-5 | TRBV3-1 | many | NA | CASSQEIGTGQETQYF | TGTGCCAGCAGCCAAGAAATCGGGACGGGACAAGAGACCCAGTACTTC
TRBJ2-1 | TRBV18 | NA | TRBD2 | CTSSPTSGDPRNEQFF | TGTACCAGCTCACCGACTAGCGGGGACCCCCGAAATGAGCAGTTCTTC
TRBJ2-2 | TRBV27 | few | NA | CASLDANTGELFF | TGTGCCAGCCTAGATGCGAACACCGGGGAGCTGTTTTTT
TRBJ1-6 | TRBV20-1 | NA | TRBD1 | CSASGQGKSSYNSPLHF | TGCAGTGCTAGCGGACAGGGCAAGAGCTCCTATAATTCACCCCTCCACTTT
TRBJ2-1 | TRBV27 | few | NA | CASSLWGGEQFF | TGTGCCAGCAGTTTATGGGGCGGTGAGCAGTTCTTC
TRBJ2-3 | TRBV5-6 | few | NA | CASSLYARVVGTDTQYF | TGTGCCAGCAGCTTGTATGCACGAGTGGTTGGCACAGATACGCAGTATTTT
TRBJ1-1 | TRBV28 | many | TRBD1 | CASSLLQGEIGMNTEAFF | TGTGCCAGCAGTTTGCTACAGGGGGAGATTGGGATGAACACTGAAGCTTTCTTT
TRBJ2-7 | TRBV7-8 | many | TRBD1 | CASSSRGTENYEQYF | TGTGCCAGCAGCTCCAGAGGGACAGAAAATTACGAGCAGTACTTC
TRBJ2-7 | TRBV11-2 | many | NA | CASIKGGGSSYEQYF | TGTGCCAGCATCAAGGGAGGTGGGAGCTCCTACGAGCAGTACTTC
TRBJ2-1 | TRBV2 | NA | TRBD2 | CAINPLARYNEQFF | TGTGCCATCAACCCACTAGCGAGATACAATGAGCAGTTCTTC
TRBJ1-6 | TRBV30 | NA | NA | CAWSVGGVNSPLHF | TGTGCCTGGAGTGTCGGGGGAGTAAATTCACCCCTCCACTTT
TRBJ2-3 | TRBV28 | NA | NA | CASSPLLGRGTDTQYF | TGTGCCAGCAGTCCATTACTCGGGAGAGGCACAGATACGCAGTATTTT
TRBJ2-1 | TRBV5-1 | many | NA | CASSLDGRKYNEQFF | TGCGCCAGCAGCTTGGACGGGAGAAAATACAATGAGCAGTTCTTC
TRBJ2-1 | TRBV5-8 | medium-sized | NA | CASRPEGNNEQFF | TGTGCCAGCCGTCCGGAGGGCAACAATGAGCAGTTCTTC
TRBJ2-1 | TRBV15 | NA | NA | CATSSPEVAENEQFF | TGTGCCACCAGCAGCCCCGAGGTAGCGGAGAATGAGCAGTTCTTC
TRBJ1-4 | TRBV30 | few | NA | CAWSDQGFRDEKLFF | TGTGCCTGGAGCGATCAGGGCTTTAGAGATGAAAAACTGTTTTTT
TRBJ2-7 | TRBV28 | few | NA | CASSLPHEQYF | TGTGCCAGCAGTTTACCTCACGAGCAGTACTTC
TRBJ1-2 | TRBV19 | NA | TRBD1 | CASSQSGTDYGYTF | TGTGCCAGTAGCCAGTCCGGGACAGACTATGGCTACACCTTC
TRBJ2-1 | TRBV30 | few | NA | CAWEGGGTYNEQFF | TGTGCCTGGGAGGGGGGGGGAACCTACAATGAGCAGTTCTTC
TRBJ1-4 | TRBV18 | many | NA | CASSRTGEKLFF | TGTGCCAGCTCACGGACGGGTGAAAAACTGTTTTTT
TRBJ2-7 | TRBV10-3 | NA | NA | CAIRPWGSSYEQYF | TGTGCCATCAGGCCCTGGGGGAGCTCCTACGAGCAGTACTTC
TRBJ2-7 | TRBV20-1 | many | TRBD1 | CSASKGAGVISYEQYF | TGCAGTGCTAGCAAGGGGGCAGGGGTTATCTCCTACGAGCAGTACTTC
TRBJ2-5 | TRBV9 | few | NA | CASSVGGGLGETQYF | TGTGCCAGCAGCGTAGGGGGAGGATTAGGCGAGACCCAGTACTTC
TRBJ1-3 | TRBV4-2 | NA | NA | CASSQDPPTGTGNTIYF | TGTGCCAGCAGCCAAGATCCTCCCACAGGGACTGGAAACACCATATATTTT
TRBJ2-2 | TRBV19 | few | NA | CASSTRKWIAGSTGELFF | TGTGCCAGTTCTACAAGAAAGTGGATCGCAGGGAGCACCGGGGAGCTGTTTTTT
TRBJ2-7 | TRBV20-1 | NA | NA | CSASEHRGTREQYF | TGCAGTGCTAGTGAACACCGGGGCACCCGGGAGCAGTACTTC
TRBJ2-7 | TRBV9 | few | NA | CASSVDGNSYEQYF | TGTGCCAGCAGCGTAGACGGGAACTCCTACGAGCAGTACTTC
TRBJ2-5 | TRBV28 | NA | NA | CVSSRDTQETQYF | TGTGTCAGCAGTCGGGACACCCAAGAGACCCAGTACTTC